The 29 T cell receptor beta chains presented below share a single source sample, sequenced in a study of cytomegalovirus exposure and HLA in healthy donors. Primers for the PCR totalled 60 Vbeta and 13 Jbeta. The protocol was immunoSEQ multiplex PCR, while the TCRdb copy is restricted to in-frame clones and leaves out a portion. This table holds approximately 150,000 clones, around 79% found once. The sequenced sample consisted of PBMCs. These TCRs come from a human donor in good health.

This clone was observed a single time. The rearrangement links TRBV30 to TRBJ1-4, with D possibly TRBD1 on 5 matching bases. Germline V lookup: CDR1 GTSNPN, CDR2 SVGIG (reference sequence). This CDR3 contains 13 residues. The V end lost 5 bases, the J end lost 6 bases, and 13 bases lay between the germline ends. CDR3: CAWGRDSYEKLFF. CDR3 nucleotide sequence: TGTGCCTGGGGGCGGGACTCATATGAAAAACTGTTTTTT.

This clone occurred once. The chain carries TRBV21-1 and TRBJ2-7; the table's D call, TRBD2, has no DNA check behind it. TRBV21-1 corresponds to a pseudogene. The CDR3 is 16 amino acids. The CDR3 DNA reads as TGTGCCAGCAGCCCCGCCCCAGTGCGGGCCTCCTACGAGCAGTACTTC. It yields the protein CASSPAPVRASYEQYF.

The chain couples TRBV11-2 to TRBJ2-7; tentative D call: TRBD1 (7 bases). Trimming shortened V by 3 bases and J by 5 bases, and 11 bases separated the two germline ends. The CDR3 consists of 13 residues. Germline V lookup: CDR1 SGHAT, CDR2 FQNNGV. CDR3 nucleotide sequence: TGTGCCAGCAGCTTTCAGGGGGGCAACGAGCAGTACTTC. Translated: CASSFQGGNEQYF.

The V and J genes are TRBV10-2 and TRBJ2-1, with D possibly TRBD2 on 5 matching bases. The CDR3 extends over 16 amino acids. Germline loops: CDR1 WSHSY, CDR2 SAAADI. The V and J ends lost 4 bases and 5 bases respectively, with 18 bases between them. CDR3: CASSVFREPPNNEQFF. DNA of the CDR3: TGCGCCAGCAGTGTTTTTAGGGAGCCCCCAAACAATGAGCAGTTCTTC.

V is TRBV7-3 and J is TRBJ2-1; D may be TRBD2 (6 bases). Germline loops: CDR1 SGHTA, CDR2 FQGTGA. The ends were cut back, 6 bases at V and 3 bases at J, with 18 bases in the middle. This CDR3 is 16 amino acids long. The CDR3, as DNA: TGTGCCAGCAGTCCGGGAGATCAGCCACTCTACAATGAGCAGTTCTTC. It encodes CASSPGDQPLYNEQFF.

The chain uses TRBV6-5 and TRBJ2-7, with D possibly being TRBD1 (6 bases). Germline CDR1 and CDR2: MNHEY and SVGAGI. The CDR3 is made up of 15 amino acids. V lost 7 bases, J lost 3 bases, and 19 bases lay in between. The CDR3 region is CASTPSRDTYYEQYF. Here the CDR3 DNA reads TGTGCCAGCACTCCCTCCAGGGACACCTACTACGAGCAGTACTTC.

The V gene is TRBV5-4, the J gene TRBJ2-2; 9 bases line up with TRBD2. Trimming at V came to 1 base and at J to 2 bases, leaving 0 bases not matched to a gene. Germline V gives CDR1 SGHNT, CDR2 YYREEE (reference sequence). The CDR3 runs to 15 residues. The CDR3 bases are TGTGCCAGCAGCTTGCTAGCGGGAAACACCGGGGAGCTGTTTTTT. The encoded protein is CASSLLAGNTGELFF.

This chain links TRBV19 with TRBJ1-2; no clear D gene. Germline CDR1 reads LNHDA; CDR2 reads SQIVND (reference sequence). V was trimmed by 8 bases and J by 4 bases, leaving 17 bases between them. The CDR3 extends over 14 amino acids. This chain's CDR3 is CASYSGGGIYGYTF. CDR3 coding DNA: TGTGCCAGTTACAGTGGAGGAGGGATCTATGGCTACACCTTC. Full variable domain (missing parts from reference TRBV19 and TRBJ1-2): DGGITQSPKYLFRKEGQNVTLSCEQNLNHDAMYWYRQDPGQGLRLIYYSQIVNDFQKGDIAEGYSVSREKKESFPLTVTSAQKNPTAFYLCASYSGGGIYGYTFGSGTRLTVV.

J is TRBJ2-7 and V is TRBV15; D is undetermined. The CDR3 runs 14 residues. Trimming stripped 1 base from V and 0 bases from J, with 7 bases between. Germline CDR1 reads LNHNV; CDR2 reads YYDKDF (reference sequence). The CDR3 loop is CATSRGRSSYEQYF. For the CDR3, the DNA is TGTGCCACCAGCAGAGGGCGGAGCTCCTACGAGCAGTACTTC.

The V and J genes are TRBV19 and TRBJ1-6, with TRBD1 matching over 8 bases. In germline, CDR1 is LNHDA, CDR2 SQIVND (reference sequence). The CDR3 is made up of 13 amino acids. Trimming cost V 5 bases and J 8 bases; bases outside gene matches: 2. The CDR3 loop reads CASSVDRDSPLHF. DNA of the CDR3: TGTGCCAGTAGTGTGGACAGGGATTCACCCCTCCACTTT.

The gene calls are TRBV19 and TRBJ2-7, with 10 bases that match TRBD2. Germline CDR1 is LNHDA and CDR2 is SQIVND (reference sequence). The CDR3 extends over 17 amino acids. J gave up 4 bases and V 1 base, and 10 bases lay outside the gene matches. The CDR3 is CASSIVMASGRKYEQYF. The CDR3 region has the DNA TGTGCCAGTAGTATAGTTATGGCTAGCGGGAGAAAGTACGAGCAGTACTTC.

In this sample, this clone turned up once. The V call is TRBV13, the J call TRBJ2-7; TRBD2 matches 9 bases. V shed 3 bases and J 3 bases; nucleotides not matched to a gene: 6. The CDR3 runs 15 residues. The germline V gene encodes CDR1 PRHDT and CDR2 FYEKMQ (reference sequence). CDR3 loop: CASSLRTSAYYEQYF. Here the CDR3 DNA reads TGTGCCAGCAGCTTGAGGACTAGCGCTTACTACGAGCAGTACTTC.

V and J are TRBV6-5 and TRBJ2-5; possible D gene TRBD2, 6 bases. CDR1 and CDR2 (germline): MNHEY, SVGAGI. The CDR3 length is 14 residues. The ends were cut back, 6 bases at V and 3 bases at J, with 14 bases in the middle. The CDR3 DNA follows: TGTGCCAGCAGCCGCGGGGACTCTGAAGAGACCCAGTACTTC. As protein: CASSRGDSEETQYF.

The sample holds one count of this clone. The chain uses TRBV28 and TRBJ1-1, with D tentatively TRBD1 (5 bases). The V end lost 7 bases, the J end lost 11 bases, and 14 bases lay between the germline ends. The germline CDR1 and CDR2 sequences are MDHEN and SYDVKM. The CDR3 spans 11 residues. As DNA, the CDR3 is TGTGCCAGCATTTCAGGGAGGATTGCTTTCTTT. Translated, it gives CASISGRIAFF. Full variable domain (rest looked up from reference TRBV28 and TRBJ1-1): DVKVTQSSRYLVKRTGEKVFLECVQDMDHENMFWYRQDPGLGLRLIYFSYDVKMKEKGDIPEGYSVSREKKERFSLILESASTNQTSMYLCASISGRIAFFGQGTRLTVV.

CDR3 in amino acids: CASSRGGEFVQETQYF. CDR3 sequence (DNA): TGCGCCAGCAGCCGAGGTGGGGAGTTTGTTCAAGAGACCCAGTACTTC. This chain connects TRBV5-1 to TRBJ2-5; D may be TRBD2 (5 bases). The CDR3 loop spans 16 amino acids. Trimming shortened V by 4 bases and J by 2 bases, and 18 bases separated the two germline ends. The germline gives CDR1 SGHRS, CDR2 YFSETQ.

This clone was observed a handful of times. This chain links TRBV4-1 with TRBJ2-7; D is unclear. V was clipped by 0 bases and J by 0 bases, with 6 bases between them. The germline CDR1 and CDR2 sequences are MGHRA and YSYEKL. The CDR3 extends over 14 amino acids. The chain's CDR3 is CASSQEGGSYEQYF. The CDR3 DNA reads TGCGCCAGCAGCCAAGAAGGCGGCTCCTACGAGCAGTACTTC.

This sequence joins TRBV7-2 and TRBJ2-2; D gene uncertain. There are 13 residues in the CDR3. Germline V gene sequence: CDR1 SGHTA, CDR2 FQGNSA. The V gene lost 0 bases and the J gene lost 5 bases, with 4 bases spanning the gap. The chain's CDR3 is CASSLAVTGELFF. In nucleotides, the CDR3 is TGTGCCAGCAGCTTAGCCGTAACCGGGGAGCTGTTTTTT.

This rearrangement joins TRBV19 to TRBJ2-2; perhaps TRBD2 as D (6 bases). V lost 8 bases, J lost 2 bases, and 9 bases lay in between. The germline V gene encodes CDR1 LNHDA and CDR2 SQIVND (reference sequence). This CDR3 has 13 amino acids. The chain's CDR3 is CASGTGNTGELFF. CDR3 nucleotide sequence: TGTGCCAGTGGGACTGGAAACACCGGGGAGCTGTTTTTT.

The rearrangement uses TRBV18 and TRBJ1-2; TRBD1 matches at 8 bases. The CDR3 consists of 15 residues. The ends lost 6 bases at V and 2 bases at J; junction bases unmatched: 8. Germline loops: CDR1 KGHSH, CDR2 LQKENI. The CDR3 loop reads CASSILQGANYGYTF. The CDR3 DNA sequence: TGTGCCAGCTCCATATTGCAGGGGGCGAACTATGGCTACACCTTC.

The rearrangement links TRBV7-2 to TRBJ1-2; 7 nucleotides match TRBD1. Germline CDR1 reads SGHTA; CDR2 reads FQGNSA. V shed 5 bases, J shed 1 base, and the junction held 1 base outside the gene matches. The CDR3 covers 13 residues. The CDR3 DNA sequence: TGTGCCAGCAGCCGGGACAGTAACTATGGCTACACCTTC. Translated, it gives CASSRDSNYGYTF.

The rearrangement uses TRBV5-4 and TRBJ1-2, with D possibly matching TRBD1 (5 bases). The CDR3 length is 11 residues. The V gene's germline CDR1 is SGHNT and CDR2 YYREEE (reference sequence). The V end lost 5 bases, the J end lost 6 bases, and 8 bases lay between the germline ends. CDR3 region: CASRGPHGYTF. CDR3 sequence (DNA): TGTGCCAGCAGGGGGCCTCATGGCTACACCTTC.

This clone was observed a few times. The same CDR3 also results from other DNA sequences found in this sample. This chain uses TRBV27 with TRBJ1-1; tentative D call: TRBD1 (5 bases). CDR3 length: 12 amino acids. From germline, CDR1 is MNHEY and CDR2 SMNVEV (reference sequence). The V end was cut by 4 bases, the J end by 4 bases, with 7 bases between. This CDR3 reads CASSSGGTEAFF. In DNA, the CDR3 is TGTGCCAGCAGTTCCGGGGGCACTGAAGCTTTCTTT.

The chain links TRBV6-5 to TRBJ1-2; a weak D match, TRBD1 (6 bases). The germline gives CDR1 MNHEY, CDR2 SVGAGI. The germline V and J ends were trimmed by 5 bases and 7 bases, with 14 bases remaining between them. The CDR3 extends over 13 amino acids. The CDR3 spells CASSRTGRLGYTF. CDR3 nucleotides: TGTGCCAGCAGTAGAACAGGGCGGCTTGGCTACACCTTC.

The V call is TRBV29-1, the J call TRBJ1-2, with 12 positions matching TRBD1. Trimming cost V 3 bases and J 4 bases; bases outside gene matches: 3. Germline CDR1 and CDR2: SQVTM and ANQGSEA. CDR3 length: 14 amino acids. The CDR3 nucleotides are TGCAGCGTTGACGGGACAGGGGGCAGCTATGGCTACACCTTC. This gives the protein CSVDGTGGSYGYTF. Using reference TRBV29-1 and TRBJ1-2 for the parts outside the CDR3, the full variable domain is SAVISQKPSRDICQRGTSLTIQCQVDSQVTMMFWYRQQPGQSLTLIATANQGSEATYESGFVIDKFPISRPNLTFSTLTVSNMSPEDSSIYLCSVDGTGGSYGYTFGSGTRLTVV.

This clone was picked up one time. This sequence joins TRBV25-1 and TRBJ2-1; 12 bases line up with TRBD2. V shed 1 base, J shed 10 bases, and the junction held 5 bases outside the gene matches. There are 15 residues in the CDR3. CDR1 MGHDK and CDR2 SYGVNS come from the germline V gene. The CDR3 is CASSESSGRAREQFF. CDR3 nucleotides: TGTGCCAGCAGTGAATCTAGCGGGAGGGCCCGGGAGCAGTTCTTC.

This chain connects TRBV5-1 to TRBJ2-3; 10 bases map to TRBD1. The V gene end was trimmed by 4 bases and the J gene end by 2 bases; junction bases not matched to a gene: 7. This CDR3 contains 16 residues. CDR1 SGHRS and CDR2 YFSETQ come from the germline V gene. The CDR3 spells CASSDPTGGDTDTQYF. The CDR3 bases are TGCGCCAGCAGCGACCCGACAGGGGGCGACACAGATACGCAGTATTTT.

V gene TRBV6-4 combines with J gene TRBJ2-1; TRBD2 matches at 7 bases. The germline gives CDR1 MRHNA, CDR2 SNTAGT. Trimming removed 0 bases from V and 10 bases from J; junction bases left unmatched: 9. The CDR3 has 15 residues. The CDR3 nucleotides are TGTGCCAGCAGTGACTCGGGAGGGCTCCCGAGGGAGCAGTTCTTC. Translated: CASSDSGGLPREQFF.

J is TRBJ2-2 and V is TRBV27; D possibly corresponds to TRBD2 (7 bases). CDR1 and CDR2 from the germline V gene are MNHEY and SMNVEV (reference sequence). This CDR3 is 15 amino acids long. V was cut by 2 bases and J by 1 base, with 8 bases left in between. The CDR3 loop is CASSLRGGNTGELFF. CDR3 sequence (DNA): TGTGCCAGCAGTTTAAGGGGGGGGAACACCGGGGAGCTGTTTTTT.

The V and J genes are TRBV27 and TRBJ2-6; 9 positions agree with TRBD1. V lost 3 bases to trimming and J lost 4 bases; unmatched junction nucleotides: 16. This CDR3 has 20 residues. Germline CDR1 is MNHEY and CDR2 is SMNVEV (reference sequence). The CDR3 sequence: CASSLAWGNDRGTGANVLTF. CDR3 nucleotide sequence: TGTGCCAGCAGTTTGGCATGGGGAAACGACAGGGGGACAGGGGCCAACGTCCTGACTTTC.